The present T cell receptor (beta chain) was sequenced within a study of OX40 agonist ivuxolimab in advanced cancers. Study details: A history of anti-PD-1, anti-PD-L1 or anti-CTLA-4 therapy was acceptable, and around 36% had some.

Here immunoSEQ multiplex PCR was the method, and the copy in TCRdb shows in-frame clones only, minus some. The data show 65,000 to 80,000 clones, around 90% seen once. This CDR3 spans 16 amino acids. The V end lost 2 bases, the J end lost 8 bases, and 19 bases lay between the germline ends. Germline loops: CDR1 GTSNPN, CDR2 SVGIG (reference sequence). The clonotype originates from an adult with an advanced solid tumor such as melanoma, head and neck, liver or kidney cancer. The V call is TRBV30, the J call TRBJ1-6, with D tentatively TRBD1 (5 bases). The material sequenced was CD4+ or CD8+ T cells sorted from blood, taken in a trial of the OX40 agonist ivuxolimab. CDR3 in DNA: TGTGCCTGGAGTCCCCAGGGACGCCGGAGGGATTCACCCCTCCACTTT. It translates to CAWSPQGRRRDSPLHF.